This passage covers 21 T cell receptor beta chains from one sample sequenced in a study of blood T cell repertoires in COVID-19. Libraries were prepared by immunoSEQ multiplex PCR; TCRdb keeps only in-frame clonotypes and omits some of them. The sample consists of tens of thousands of clones, around 79% of them appearing once. Sample: peripheral blood. These receptor sequences come from a man aged 60 to 75 with active or convalescent COVID-19.

This clone was detected only once. Here the CDR3 reads CASSQDWGVNTEAFF. The CDR3 nucleotides read TGCGCCAGCAGCCAAGATTGGGGGGTGAACACTGAAGCTTTCTTT. The rearrangement uses TRBV4-3 and TRBJ1-1, with TRBD1 as a possible D gene (5 bases). The CDR3 is made up of 15 amino acids. V was clipped by 0 bases and J by 0 bases, with 8 bases between them. Germline V gives CDR1 LGHNA, CDR2 YSLEER.

The genes are TRBV14 and TRBJ1-5; 8 nucleotides align to TRBD1. The V and J ends lost 4 bases and 6 bases, in that order; junction bases with no gene match: 5. Germline CDR1 is SGHDN and CDR2 is FVKESK. This CDR3 contains 14 residues. In DNA form, the CDR3 reads TGTGCCAGCAGCCTGACAGGGGTGGGTCAGCCCCAGCATTTT. Its translation is CASSLTGVGQPQHF.

The rearrangement uses TRBV7-9 and TRBJ1-4; 8 bases fit TRBD1. This CDR3 is 15 amino acids long. The ends lost 4 bases at V and 4 bases at J; junction bases unmatched: 5. Per the germline V gene, CDR1 is SEHNR and CDR2 is FQNEAQ (reference sequence). The CDR3 reads CASSSTGAYNEKLFF. CDR3 coding DNA: TGTGCCAGCAGCTCGACAGGGGCCTATAATGAAAAACTGTTTTTT.

V and J are TRBV6-2 or TRBV6-3 and TRBJ2-7; D perhaps matches TRBD1 (5 bases). Per germline, CDR1 MNHEY and CDR2 SVGEGT. This CDR3 has 16 residues. The V end was cut by 0 bases, the J end by 3 bases, with 15 bases between. The CDR3 loop reads CASSYSSPGLGYEQYF. The CDR3 DNA reads TGTGCCAGCAGTTACTCTTCCCCAGGGCTCGGCTACGAGCAGTACTTC.

The chain uses TRBV6-1 and TRBJ2-1, with 10 bases aligning to TRBD2. The CDR3 length is 14 residues. V lost 3 bases, J lost 9 bases, and 5 bases stayed unmatched. Germline V gene data show CDR1 as MNHNS and CDR2 as SASEGT. CDR3: CASSEGLARLEQFF. CDR3 nucleotides: TGTGCCAGCAGTGAGGGACTAGCGCGCCTTGAGCAGTTCTTC.

J is TRBJ1-5 and V is TRBV28; the D is unclear. The CDR3 is 11 amino acids. V lost 4 bases and J lost 9, with 7 bases in between. CDR1 and CDR2 from the germline V gene are MDHEN and SYDVKM. CDR3 region: CASSSPWPQHF. The CDR3 coding sequence is TGTGCCAGCAGTTCCCCTTGGCCCCAGCATTTT.

This chain joins TRBV6-6 and TRBJ1-2, with D possibly being TRBD1 (6 bases). Trimming removed 4 bases from V and 4 bases from J, with 19 bases in between. Germline V gene lookup returns CDR1 MNHNY and CDR2 SVGAGI (reference sequence). The CDR3 extends over 16 amino acids. Written as DNA, the CDR3 is TGTGCCAGCAGTTCCCACGGAGGACAGAGCCCCTATGGCTACACCTTC. Residues: CASSSHGGQSPYGYTF.

V and J are TRBV3-1 (or the pseudogene TRBV3-2) and TRBJ1-3; 10 bases agree with TRBD1. Trimming cost V 4 bases and J 7 bases; bases outside gene matches: 13. This CDR3 spans 17 amino acids. Germline CDR1 LGHDT, CDR2 YNNKEL (reference sequence). CDR3 nucleotide sequence: TGTGCCAGCAGCCCTTCTTTGGGGGACAGGGGAGGTAACACCATATATTTT. This encodes CASSPSLGDRGGNTIYF.

This clone was seen only once. The V call is TRBV5-5, the J call TRBJ1-1; D might be TRBD1 (5 bases). Germline assignment: CDR1 SGHKS and CDR2 YYEKEE (reference sequence). The germline V and J ends were trimmed by 4 bases and 1 base, with 11 bases remaining between them. CDR3 length: 14 residues. For the CDR3, the DNA is TGTGCCAGCAGCCCCCTAGGACAGAACACTGAAGCTTTCTTT. This encodes CASSPLGQNTEAFF.

The chain is built from TRBV30 and TRBJ2-3; 8 bases agree with TRBD2. The CDR3 length is 13 residues. CDR1 is GTSNPN, CDR2 SVGIG, per germline (reference sequence). The V gene end was trimmed by 4 bases and the J gene end by 14 bases; junction bases not matched to a gene: 14. CDR3 amino acids: CAWNHVAGSSPYF. In DNA, the CDR3 is TGTGCCTGGAATCACGTAGCGGGGTCGTCTCCGTATTTT.

The rearrangement links TRBV6-1 to TRBJ2-3; 10 nucleotides match TRBD2. After removal of 4 bases from V and 7 bases from J, the junction contained 14 bases not matched to a gene. There are 17 residues in the CDR3. Germline CDR1 is MNHNS and CDR2 is SASEGT. CDR3 in DNA: TGTGCCAGCAGTGCACCAGTAAAAGCGGGGGGGCGATATACGCAGTATTTT. Protein product: CASSAPVKAGGRYTQYF.

This clone has just one count. The chain employs TRBV6-5 and TRBJ1-4, with 7 bases aligning to TRBD1. Trimming took 4 bases from V and 7 from J; bases not matched to a gene: 6. Germline V gene lookup returns CDR1 MNHEY and CDR2 SVGAGI. The CDR3 is 14 residues long. The CDR3 region is CASSSDRAGEKLFF. The CDR3 coding sequence is TGTGCCAGCAGTTCTGACAGGGCAGGTGAAAAACTGTTTTTT.

The CDR3 region has the DNA TGTGCCAGCAGCTGGGCAGTCTACGAGCAGTACTTC. Amino acids: CASSWAVYEQYF. The rearrangement joins TRBV5-6 to TRBJ2-7; D is unclear. Trimming left V 3 bases short and J 3 bases short, with 7 bases between. Germline loops: CDR1 SGHDT, CDR2 YYEEEE. This CDR3 spans 12 amino acids. Complete variable domain (other parts from reference TRBV5-6 and TRBJ2-7): DAGVTQSPTHLIKTRGQQVTLRCSPKSGHDTVSWYQQALGQGPQFIFQYYEEEERQRGNFPDRFSGHQFPNYSSELNVNALLLGDSALYLCASSWAVYEQYFGPGTRLTVT.

The J gene is TRBJ1-2, the V gene TRBV18; 8 nucleotides align to TRBD1. Losses at the gene ends were 5 bases for V and 6 bases for J; bases not matched to a gene: 5. The CDR3 length is 13 residues. Looked up from germline, CDR1 is KGHSH and CDR2 is LQKENI. The CDR3 nucleotides read TGTGCCAGCTCAACCGGACAGGGAAATGGCTACACCTTC. It codes for CASSTGQGNGYTF.

The chain carries TRBV28 and TRBJ2-4; a possible D gene is TRBD1 (6 bases). The germline V and J ends were trimmed by 2 bases and 0 bases, with 11 bases remaining between them. Germline CDR1 and CDR2: MDHEN and SYDVKM. This CDR3 comprises 16 residues. CDR3 DNA: TGTGCCAGCAGTTTAGGGCAGGGGTTAGCCAAAAACATTCAGTACTTC. This encodes CASSLGQGLAKNIQYF.

This chain joins TRBV19 and TRBJ1-5; 10 bases match TRBD1. J was trimmed by 7 bases and V by 6 bases; bases with no gene match: 9. Looked up from germline, CDR1 is LNHDA and CDR2 is SQIVND (reference sequence). CDR3 length: 15 amino acids. The CDR3 coding sequence is TGTGCCAGTAGCCCCGACAGGGGGCCGGGGCAGCCCCAGCATTTT. This gives the protein CASSPDRGPGQPQHF.

The V call is TRBV6-4, the J call TRBJ1-5, with 7 bases identical to TRBD1. This CDR3 has 13 residues. With V trimmed by 3 bases and J by 6 bases, 2 bases remained unmatched. The germline V gene has CDR1 MRHNA and CDR2 SNTAGT. CDR3 loop: CASSEGQAQPQHF. The CDR3 DNA sequence: TGTGCCAGCAGTGAAGGACAGGCTCAGCCCCAGCATTTT.

The genes are TRBV29-1 and TRBJ1-3; TRBD1 is a possible D gene (5 bases). The CDR3 runs to 12 residues. V was pared by 7 bases and J by 8 bases, with 15 bases between. Germline CDR1 and CDR2: SQVTM and ANQGSEA. The CDR3 spells CSAGSTGDTIYF. The CDR3 DNA reads as TGCAGCGCAGGGTCGACCGGGGACACCATATATTTT.

V is TRBV2 and J is TRBJ1-6, with 9 bases lining up with TRBD1. The CDR3 runs to 15 residues. The J segment lost 9 bases and the V segment lost 2 bases, leaving 5 bases of the junction unmatched. CDR1 is SNHLY, CDR2 FYNNEI, per germline. The CDR3: CASSERDRVVSPLHF. CDR3 DNA: TGTGCCAGCAGTGAAAGGGACAGGGTCGTTTCACCCCTCCACTTT.

The chain links TRBV5-1 to TRBJ2-5; 11 bases are a match to TRBD2. Germline V gene sequence: CDR1 SGHRS, CDR2 YFSETQ. With 6 bases clipped from V and 2 bases from J, the junction kept 6 bases outside the gene matches. The CDR3 spans 15 residues. The CDR3: CASTRLAGTQETQYF. The CDR3 coding sequence is TGCGCCAGCACCCGACTAGCGGGGACTCAAGAGACCCAGTACTTC.

The chain combines TRBV29-1 with TRBJ2-1; D may be TRBD1 (5 bases). The CDR3 spans 11 residues. Trimming removed 3 bases at V and 7 bases at J, with 7 bases between. Germline lookup yields CDR1 SQVTM and CDR2 ANQGSEA. In DNA form, the CDR3 reads TGCAGCGTTGATAAGGGGAATGAGCAGTTCTTC. Residues: CSVDKGNEQFF.